The 13 T cell receptor beta chains in this list originate from one sample, sequenced in a study of Ad26.COV2.S vaccination and SARS-CoV-2 variants. Only in-frame clones appear in the TCRdb table, and some are missing; sequencing was by immunoSEQ multiplex PCR. This sample has hundreds of thousands of clones, with 89% found just once. Stated treatment: 19 received Ad26.COV2.S at low or high dose, single or two shots; several received placebo; per-sample allocation not given. Following the first vaccine or placebo injection, samples were taken on day 63. The sequenced sample was peripheral blood, obtained in a trial of Ad26.COV2.S vaccine versus placebo. All receptors come from a person between 18 and 65 years old who received the Ad26.COV2.S COVID-19 vaccine or a placebo.

The chain couples TRBV7-2 to TRBJ2-1, with D perhaps matching TRBD1 or TRBD2 (5 bases each). The length of the CDR3 is 16 residues. Germline CDR1 SGHTA, CDR2 FQGNSA. Between the trimmed V and J ends, which lost 5 bases and 6 bases, there was a span of 20 bases. The chain's CDR3 is CASSPPRDPQGNEQFF. The CDR3 nucleotides read TGTGCCAGCAGCCCACCCCGGGACCCTCAAGGCAATGAGCAGTTCTTC.

This chain uses TRBV11-2 with TRBJ2-2; the D is unclear. The germline V gene has CDR1 SGHAT and CDR2 FQNNGV. The CDR3 length is 15 residues. V was shortened by 0 bases and J by 4 bases, with 9 bases between the two germline ends. Here the CDR3 DNA reads TGTGCCAGCAGCTTAGATTCGTCGAGCACCGGGGAGCTGTTTTTT. Protein product: CASSLDSSSTGELFF.

The gene calls are TRBV6-6 and TRBJ1-6, with D possibly being TRBD1 (6 bases). Germline V gene data show CDR1 as MNHNY and CDR2 as SVGAGI (reference sequence). The CDR3 covers 16 residues. Trimming stripped 2 bases from V and 9 bases from J, with 17 bases between. CDR3 DNA sequence: TGTGCCAGCAGTTACCTTGCGGGGGGCGAGGGTTCACCCCTCCACTTT. This codes for CASSYLAGGEGSPLHF.

The V gene is TRBV7-6, the J gene TRBJ2-2; D not resolved. Germline V gene lookup returns CDR1 SGHVS and CDR2 FNYEAQ. This CDR3 contains 14 residues. The ends were cut back, 5 bases at V and 5 bases at J, with 12 bases in the middle. The CDR3 is CASSEDHNTGELFF. In nucleotides, the CDR3 is TGTGCCAGCAGCGAGGACCACAATACCGGGGAGCTGTTTTTT. Together with reference TRBV7-6 and TRBJ2-2, the CDR3 gives the full variable domain: GAGVSQSPRYKVTKRGQDVALRCDPISGHVSLYWYRQALGQGPEFLTYFNYEAQQDKSGLPNDRFSAERPEGSISTLTIQRTEQRDSAMYRCASSEDHNTGELFFGEGSRLTVL.

The chain combines TRBV27 with TRBJ2-7, with D possibly TRBD2 on 7 matching bases. The ends were cut back, 5 bases at V and 10 bases at J, with 21 bases in the middle. Germline V CDR1 and CDR2: MNHEY, SMNVEV (reference sequence). CDR3 size: 14 residues. The CDR3 loop reads CASSQSGGAGGQYF. In nucleotides, the CDR3 is TGTGCCAGCAGTCAGAGTGGGGGGGCCGGGGGACAGTACTTC.

J is TRBJ2-1 and V is TRBV4-1; TRBD2 matches 8 bases. CDR3 size: 17 residues. Germline CDR1 MGHRA, CDR2 YSYEKL. Losses at the gene ends were 2 bases for V and 5 bases for J; bases not matched to a gene: 11. CDR3 protein: CASSQIPGGGSNNEQFF. DNA for the CDR3: TGCGCCAGCAGCCAAATCCCCGGGGGGGGCTCTAACAATGAGCAGTTCTTC.

The V gene is TRBV9, the J gene TRBJ2-2; TRBD2 aligns across 11 bases. The CDR3 spans 18 residues. V shed 3 bases, J shed 2 bases, and the junction held 9 bases outside the gene matches. The germline gives CDR1 SGDLS, CDR2 YYNGEE. The CDR3 nucleotides are TGTGCCAGCAGCGCCGGGCCGGGACTAGCGGCAAACACCGGGGAGCTGTTTTTT. It codes for CASSAGPGLAANTGELFF.

The chain is built from TRBV5-1 and TRBJ1-3; TRBD1 aligns across 9 bases. The junction had 0 bases not matched to a gene; V was cut back by 5 bases and J by 3 bases. Germline V gene lookup returns CDR1 SGHRS and CDR2 YFSETQ. The CDR3 has 13 amino acids. In DNA form, the CDR3 reads TGCGCCAGCAGGACAGGGGGTGGAAACACCATATATTTT. It translates to CASRTGGGNTIYF.

The rearrangement uses TRBV4-3 and TRBJ2-1; 7 positions match TRBD1. Germline V lookup: CDR1 LGHNA, CDR2 YSLEER. V was clipped by 0 bases and J by 4 bases; unmatched bases: 3. The CDR3 consists of 15 residues. The DNA for the CDR3 is TGCGCCAGCAGCCAAGATGGGGACAGTTACAATGAGCAGTTCTTC. It translates to CASSQDGDSYNEQFF.

The V call is TRBV5-1, the J call TRBJ1-1, with 7 bases matching TRBD1. The trim removed 1 base at V and 6 bases at J, leaving 6 bases unmatched. This CDR3 is 14 amino acids long. The germline gives CDR1 SGHRS, CDR2 YFSETQ. The CDR3 protein is CASSLTGDSAEAFF. CDR3 DNA: TGCGCCAGCAGCTTGACAGGGGATTCCGCTGAAGCTTTCTTT.

This sequence joins TRBV5-1 and TRBJ2-1; D uncertain. Germline loops: CDR1 SGHRS, CDR2 YFSETQ. The CDR3 spans 12 residues. The V end was cut by 4 bases, the J end by 7 bases, with 9 bases between. The CDR3 nucleotides read TGCGCCAGCAGCAGAGTGGATAATGAGCAGTTCTTC. It encodes CASSRVDNEQFF.

The V call is TRBV4-2, the J call TRBJ2-6, with TRBD1 matching over 9 bases. Losses at the gene ends were 3 bases for V and 0 bases for J; bases not matched to a gene: 6. The germline gives CDR1 LGHNA, CDR2 YNFKEQ. CDR3 length: 18 amino acids. DNA for the CDR3: TGTGCCAGCAGCCAGCGGACAGGGGCAACCTCTGGGGCCAACGTCCTGACTTTC. This codes for CASSQRTGATSGANVLTF.

There are a few counts of this clone. The gene calls are TRBV7-8 and TRBJ1-2; D gene unclear. Germline-derived CDR1 and CDR2 are SGHVS and FQNEAQ. Trimming removed 7 bases at V and 3 bases at J, with 9 bases between. This CDR3 contains 12 residues. Here the CDR3 reads CASTREYYGYTF. In DNA form, the CDR3 reads TGTGCCAGCACCCGGGAGTACTATGGCTACACCTTC.